The clone carrying this T cell receptor (beta chain) was recorded many times. The antigen remains unidentified. This sample was taken from a study of Graves' ophthalmopathy and Graves' hyperthyroidism. Between the trimmed V and J ends, which lost 2 bases and 5 bases, there was a span of 10 bases. Germline V CDR1 and CDR2: SQVTM, ANQGSEA. This CDR3 has 12 amino acids. Amplification from RNA transcripts yielded the TCR beta CDR3 regions. The workflow started with a first-round RT-PCR run with HTBI primers and then moved on to a second-round multiplex PCR. TCRdb passed the multiplex PCR reads through MiXCR, listing each CDR3 protein once. The sample yields over a million distinct CDR3 sequences, about 38% seen once. Whole-study findings and limits: Ophthalmopathy was separated from stable hyperthyroidism by a 13-signature model with roughly 91% sensitivity and around 81% specificity. Blood also held most thyroid clonotypes expanded above 0.001 frequency. The model predicted ophthalmopathy progression with 70.59% sensitivity and around 72% specificity.

The chain combines TRBV29-1 with TRBJ2-7; D is ambiguous. What was sequenced was peripheral blood or thyroid tissue (not recorded which). This TCR derives from an adult man with Graves' hyperthyroidism. The CDR3 region is CSVETGPHEQYF. In nucleotides, the CDR3 is TGCAGCGTTGAAACCGGCCCCCACGAGCAGTACTTC.